This is a list of T cell receptor beta chains from one sample in a study of T cell changes during pregnancy in multiple sclerosis. Some clones are missing from TCRdb's copy, which holds only in-frame ones; the method was immunoSEQ multiplex PCR. The repertoire holds 39,000 or so clones, around 90% seen once, with about a tenth in the top ten. The sequencing here drew on CD8+ T cells from peripheral blood mononuclear cells, taken in the first trimester of pregnancy. Source of these receptors: a female donor with multiple sclerosis, enrolled in a pregnancy study. CDR3s include the opening cysteine and the closing phenylalanine or tryptophan. The D gene is left open where the match is weak. Where a row states a size, it is once, few, many or the class of an expanded clone; other rows omit it.

>.|TRBJ2-5|TRBD1|TRBV7-3
CASSQGVNQETQYF
TGTGCCAGCAGCCAGGGGGTGAATCAAGAGACCCAGTACTTC
>.|TRBJ1-2|TRBD1|TRBV10-3
CAISESPPGTVNYGYTF
TGTGCCATCAGTGAATCCCCCCCCGGGACAGTAAACTATGGCTACACCTTC
>.|TRBJ2-2|TRBD2|TRBV7-2
CASSLTPGSGISGELFF
TGTGCCAGCAGCTTAACCCCCGGTAGCGGGATATCCGGGGAGCTGTTTTTT
>.|TRBJ2-1|TRBD2|TRBV5-1
CASSSRTSRYNEQFF
TGCGCCAGCAGTTCTCGGACTAGCCGTTACAATGAGCAGTTCTTC
>once|TRBJ1-2|TRBD1|TRBV27
CASSSGTGDYGYTF
TGTGCCAGCAGTTCGGGGACAGGGGACTATGGCTACACCTTC
>.|TRBJ2-7|.|TRBV5-6
CASSASGGPYEQYF
TGTGCCAGCAGCGCATCCGGAGGACCCTACGAGCAGTACTTC
>.|TRBJ2-5|TRBD2|TRBV5-1
CASSLGASGGAGETQYF
TGCGCCAGCAGCTTGGGAGCTAGCGGGGGGGCCGGCGAGACCCAGTACTTC
>.|TRBJ1-2|.|TRBV30
CAWSLTNYGYTF
TGTGCCTGGAGTCTTACTAACTATGGCTACACCTTC
>.|TRBJ1-1|TRBD1|TRBV7-8
CASSFMGTGSGTEAFF
TGTGCCAGCAGCTTTATGGGGACAGGGAGTGGCACTGAAGCTTTCTTT
>.|TRBJ1-1|TRBD1|TRBV27
CASSPIGQGQNTEAFF
TGTGCCAGCAGTCCCATAGGACAGGGCCAGAACACTGAAGCTTTCTTT
>.|TRBJ2-2|TRBD2|TRBV5-6
CASSLEVSGITGELFF
TGTGCCAGCAGCTTGGAGGTTAGCGGGATCACCGGGGAGCTGTTTTTT
>.|TRBJ2-7|.|TRBV5-1
CASSLGTTYEQYF
TGCGCCAGCAGCTTGGGGACAACCTACGAGCAGTACTTC
>once|TRBJ1-2|.|TRBV4-3
CASSSRGSNYGYTF
TGCGCCAGCAGCTCCAGGGGATCCAACTATGGCTACACCTTC
>.|TRBJ1-1|TRBD1|TRBV5-1
CASSSTGISTEAFF
TGCGCCAGCAGCTCGACAGGGATTAGCACTGAAGCTTTCTTT
>once|TRBJ2-2|.|TRBV9
CASSVGLAVNTGELFF
TGTGCCAGCAGCGTAGGGTTAGCGGTGAACACCGGGGAGCTGTTTTTT
>.|TRBJ2-3|TRBD1|TRBV7-3
CASSKGTGGADTQYF
TGTGCCAGCAGCAAAGGGACAGGGGGGGCAGATACGCAGTATTTT
>few|TRBJ2-2|TRBD2|TRBV12-5
CASGFLGTSGNTGELFF
TGTGCTAGTGGTTTTCTTGGGACTAGCGGAAATACCGGGGAGCTGTTTTTT
>.|TRBJ2-7|.|TRBV20-1
CSARGPLEQYF
TGCAGTGCTAGAGGGCCCTTGGAGCAGTACTTC
>.|TRBJ2-7|.|TRBV29-1
CSASTQQAVLYEQYF
TGCAGCGCTTCAACCCAGCAAGCGGTACTCTACGAGCAGTACTTC
>.|TRBJ1-2|TRBD1|TRBV2
CASSHNDRGRGYTF
TGTGCCAGCAGTCACAACGACAGGGGTCGTGGCTACACCTTC
>.|TRBJ2-1|TRBD2|TRBV12-5
CASGFTSGAYNEQFF
TGTGCTAGTGGTTTCACTAGCGGAGCTTACAATGAGCAGTTCTTC
>.|TRBJ2-2|TRBD1|TRBV11-3
CASSVGQGDGNTGELFF
TGTGCCAGCAGCGTGGGACAGGGGGACGGCAACACCGGGGAGCTGTTTTTT